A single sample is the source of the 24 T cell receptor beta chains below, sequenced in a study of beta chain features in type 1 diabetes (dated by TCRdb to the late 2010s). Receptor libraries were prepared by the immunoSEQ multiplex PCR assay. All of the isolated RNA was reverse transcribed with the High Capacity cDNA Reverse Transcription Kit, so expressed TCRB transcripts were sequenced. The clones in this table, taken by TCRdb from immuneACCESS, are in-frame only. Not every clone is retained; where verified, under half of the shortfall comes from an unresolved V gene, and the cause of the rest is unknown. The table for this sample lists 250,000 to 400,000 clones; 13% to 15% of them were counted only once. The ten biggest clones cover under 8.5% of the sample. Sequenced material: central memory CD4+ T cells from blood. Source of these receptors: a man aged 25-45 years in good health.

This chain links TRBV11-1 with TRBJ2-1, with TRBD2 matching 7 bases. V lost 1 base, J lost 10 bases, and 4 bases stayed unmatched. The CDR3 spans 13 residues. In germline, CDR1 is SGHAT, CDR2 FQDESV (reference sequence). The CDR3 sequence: CASSLEPSGEQFF. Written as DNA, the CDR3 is TGTGCCAGCAGCTTAGAGCCTAGCGGCGAGCAGTTCTTC.

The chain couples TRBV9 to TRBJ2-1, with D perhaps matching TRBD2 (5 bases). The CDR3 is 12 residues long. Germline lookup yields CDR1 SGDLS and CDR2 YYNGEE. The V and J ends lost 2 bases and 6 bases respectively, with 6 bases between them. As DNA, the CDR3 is TGTGCCAGCAGCGTTCTAGCCAATGAGCAGTTCTTC. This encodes CASSVLANEQFF.

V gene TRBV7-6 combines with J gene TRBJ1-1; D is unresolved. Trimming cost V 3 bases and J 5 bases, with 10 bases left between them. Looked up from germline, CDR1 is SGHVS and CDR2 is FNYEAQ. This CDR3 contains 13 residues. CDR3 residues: CASSLGVGTEAFF. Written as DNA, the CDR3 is TGTGCCAGCAGCTTGGGTGTGGGGACTGAAGCTTTCTTT.

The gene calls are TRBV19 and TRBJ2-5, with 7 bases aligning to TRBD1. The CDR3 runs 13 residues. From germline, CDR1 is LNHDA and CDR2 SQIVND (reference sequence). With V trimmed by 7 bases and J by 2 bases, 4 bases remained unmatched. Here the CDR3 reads CASNRGRQETQYF. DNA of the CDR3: TGTGCCAGTAATAGGGGGCGGCAAGAGACCCAGTACTTC.

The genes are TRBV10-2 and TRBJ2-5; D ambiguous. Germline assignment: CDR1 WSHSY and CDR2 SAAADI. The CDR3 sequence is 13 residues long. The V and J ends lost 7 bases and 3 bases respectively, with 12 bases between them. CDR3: CASMFGGKETQYF. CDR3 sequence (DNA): TGCGCCAGCATGTTCGGCGGAAAAGAGACCCAGTACTTC.

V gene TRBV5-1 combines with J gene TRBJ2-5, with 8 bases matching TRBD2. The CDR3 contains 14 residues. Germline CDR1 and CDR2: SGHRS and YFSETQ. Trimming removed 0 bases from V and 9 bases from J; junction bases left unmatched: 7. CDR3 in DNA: TGCGCCAGCAGCTTGGAAACAGCGGGAGTAGCCCAGTACTTC. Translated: CASSLETAGVAQYF.

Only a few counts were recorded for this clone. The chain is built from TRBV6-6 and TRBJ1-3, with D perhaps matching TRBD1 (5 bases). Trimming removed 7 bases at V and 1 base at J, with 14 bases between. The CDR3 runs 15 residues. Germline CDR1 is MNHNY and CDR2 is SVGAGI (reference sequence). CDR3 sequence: CASNPGGLSGNTIYF. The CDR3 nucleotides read TGTGCCAGCAACCCGGGGGGACTTTCTGGAAACACCATATATTTT.

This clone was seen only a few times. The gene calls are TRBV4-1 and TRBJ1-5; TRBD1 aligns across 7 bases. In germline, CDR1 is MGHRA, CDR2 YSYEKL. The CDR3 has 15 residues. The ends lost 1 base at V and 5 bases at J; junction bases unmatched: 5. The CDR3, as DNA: TGCGCCAGCAGCCAAGGAGGGGGCGGATATCAGCCCCAGCATTTT. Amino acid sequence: CASSQGGGGYQPQHF.

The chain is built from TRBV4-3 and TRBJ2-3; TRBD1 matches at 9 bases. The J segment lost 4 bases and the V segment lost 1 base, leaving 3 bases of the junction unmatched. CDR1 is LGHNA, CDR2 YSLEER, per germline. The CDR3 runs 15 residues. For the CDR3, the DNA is TGCGCCAGCAGCCAAGGGACAGGGGTTTCAGATACGCAGTATTTT. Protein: CASSQGTGVSDTQYF.

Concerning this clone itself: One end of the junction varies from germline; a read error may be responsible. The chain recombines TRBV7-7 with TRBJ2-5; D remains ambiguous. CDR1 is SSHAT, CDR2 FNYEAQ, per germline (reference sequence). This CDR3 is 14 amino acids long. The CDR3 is CASSPGPRQETQYF. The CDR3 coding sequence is TGCGCCAGCAGCCCCGGACCCAGACAAGAGACCCAGTACTTC.

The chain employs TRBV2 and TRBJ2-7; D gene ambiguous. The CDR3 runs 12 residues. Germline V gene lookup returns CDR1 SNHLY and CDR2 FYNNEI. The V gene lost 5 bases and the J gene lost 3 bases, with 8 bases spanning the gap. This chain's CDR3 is CASSQSGYEQYV. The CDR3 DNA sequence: TGTGCCAGCAGTCAGTCCGGCTACGAGCAGTACGTC.

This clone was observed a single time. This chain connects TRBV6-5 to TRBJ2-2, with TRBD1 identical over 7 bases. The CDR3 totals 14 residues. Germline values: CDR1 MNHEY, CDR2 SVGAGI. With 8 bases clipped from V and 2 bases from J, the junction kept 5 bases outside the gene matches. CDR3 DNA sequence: TGTGCCAGCCAGGGGACAGTAAACACCGGGGAGCTGTTTTTT. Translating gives CASQGTVNTGELFF.

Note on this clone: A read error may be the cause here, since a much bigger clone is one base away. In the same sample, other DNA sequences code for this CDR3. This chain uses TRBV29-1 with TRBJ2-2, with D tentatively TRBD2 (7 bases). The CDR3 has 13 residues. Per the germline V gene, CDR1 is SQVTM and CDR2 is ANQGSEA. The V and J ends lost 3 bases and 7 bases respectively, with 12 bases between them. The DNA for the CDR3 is TGCAGCGTTGAGGGGGGGGCTGGCGGGGAGCTGTTTTTT. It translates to CSVEGGAGGELFF.

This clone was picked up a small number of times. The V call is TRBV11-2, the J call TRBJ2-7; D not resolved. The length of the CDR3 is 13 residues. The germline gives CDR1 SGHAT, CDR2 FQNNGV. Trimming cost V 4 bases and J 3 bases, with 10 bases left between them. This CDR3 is CASSYNGIYEQYF. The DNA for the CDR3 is TGTGCCAGCAGCTACAACGGAATCTACGAGCAGTACTTC.

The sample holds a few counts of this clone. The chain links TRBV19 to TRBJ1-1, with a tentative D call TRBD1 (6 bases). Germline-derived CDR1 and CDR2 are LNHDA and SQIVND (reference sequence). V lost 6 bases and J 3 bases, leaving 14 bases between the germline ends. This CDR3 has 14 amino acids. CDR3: CASRIQGRDTEAFF. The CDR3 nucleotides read TGTGCCAGTAGGATACAGGGCAGGGACACTGAAGCTTTCTTT.

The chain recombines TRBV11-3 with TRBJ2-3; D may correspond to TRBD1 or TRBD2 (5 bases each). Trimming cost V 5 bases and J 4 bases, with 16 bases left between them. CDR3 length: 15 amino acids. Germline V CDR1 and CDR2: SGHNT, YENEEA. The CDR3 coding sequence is TGTGCCAGCAGCCCCAGTTGGGGGAGTGCAGATACGCAGTATTTT. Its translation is CASSPSWGSADTQYF.

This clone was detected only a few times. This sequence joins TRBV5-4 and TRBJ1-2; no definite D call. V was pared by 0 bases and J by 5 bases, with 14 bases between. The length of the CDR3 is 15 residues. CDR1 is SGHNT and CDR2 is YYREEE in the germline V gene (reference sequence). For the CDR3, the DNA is TGTGCCAGCAGCTTGGATCCTGGAGAAGGGTATGGCTACACCTTC. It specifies CASSLDPGEGYGYTF.

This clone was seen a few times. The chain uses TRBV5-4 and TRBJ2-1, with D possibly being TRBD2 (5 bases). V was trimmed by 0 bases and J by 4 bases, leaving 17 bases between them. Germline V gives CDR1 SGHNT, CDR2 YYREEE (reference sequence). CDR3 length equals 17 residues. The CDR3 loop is CASSLAGRAGTYNEQFF. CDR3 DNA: TGTGCCAGCAGCTTGGCAGGTAGGGCGGGTACTTACAATGAGCAGTTCTTC.

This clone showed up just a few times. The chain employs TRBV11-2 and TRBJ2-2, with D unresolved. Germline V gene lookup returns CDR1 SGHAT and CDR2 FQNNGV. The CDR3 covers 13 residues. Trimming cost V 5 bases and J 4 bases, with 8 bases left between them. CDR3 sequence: CASSLISTGELFF. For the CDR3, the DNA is TGTGCCAGCAGCCTTATAAGCACCGGGGAGCTGTTTTTT. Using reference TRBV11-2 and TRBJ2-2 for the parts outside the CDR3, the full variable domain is EAGVAQSPRYKIIEKRQSVAFWCNPISGHATLYWYQQILGQGPKLLIQFQNNGVVDDSQLPKDRFSAERLKGVDSTLKIQPAKLEDSAVYLCASSLISTGELFFGEGSRLTVL.

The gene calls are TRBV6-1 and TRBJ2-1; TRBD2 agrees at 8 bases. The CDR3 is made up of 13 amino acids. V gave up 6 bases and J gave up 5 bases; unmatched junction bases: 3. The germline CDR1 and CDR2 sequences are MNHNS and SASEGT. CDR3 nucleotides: TGTGCCAGCAGGCGGGAGGTAAACAATGAGCAGTTCTTC. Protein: CASRREVNNEQFF.

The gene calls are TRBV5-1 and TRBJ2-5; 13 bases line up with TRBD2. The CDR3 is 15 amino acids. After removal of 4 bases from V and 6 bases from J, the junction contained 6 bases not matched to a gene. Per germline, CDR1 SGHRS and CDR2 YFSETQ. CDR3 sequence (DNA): TGCGCCAGCAGCCCTGGGACTAGCGGGAAAAAGACCCAGTACTTC. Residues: CASSPGTSGKKTQYF.

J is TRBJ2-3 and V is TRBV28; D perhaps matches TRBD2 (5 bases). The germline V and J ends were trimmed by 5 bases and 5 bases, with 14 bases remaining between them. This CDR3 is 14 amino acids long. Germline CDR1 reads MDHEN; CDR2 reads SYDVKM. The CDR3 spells CASSLQTGIDTQYF. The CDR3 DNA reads TGTGCCAGCAGTCTTCAAACGGGGATAGATACGCAGTATTTT.

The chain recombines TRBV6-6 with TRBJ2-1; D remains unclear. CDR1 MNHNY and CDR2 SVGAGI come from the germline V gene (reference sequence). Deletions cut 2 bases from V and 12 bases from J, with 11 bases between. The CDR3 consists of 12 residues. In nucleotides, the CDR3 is TGTGCCAGCAGTTACGAAGGACGTCGGCAGTTCTTC. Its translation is CASSYEGRRQFF.

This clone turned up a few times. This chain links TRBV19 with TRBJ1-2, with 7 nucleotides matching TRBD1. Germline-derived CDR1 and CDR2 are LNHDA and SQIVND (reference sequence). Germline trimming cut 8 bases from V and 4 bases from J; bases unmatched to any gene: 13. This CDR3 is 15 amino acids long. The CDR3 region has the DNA TGTGCCAGTGGCTACACCGGACAGGCTTTCTATGGCTACACCTTC. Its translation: CASGYTGQAFYGYTF.